A selection of T cell receptor beta chains follows, all from one sample in a study of T cell changes during pregnancy in multiple sclerosis. This table comes from immunoSEQ multiplex PCR, and its TCRdb copy is limited to in-frame clones, with some not included. The table records roughly 35,000 clones, 88% of them present only once. The material sequenced was CD4+ T cells from peripheral blood mononuclear cells, taken before pregnancy. The receptors here all came from a female donor with multiple sclerosis, enrolled in a pregnancy study. Each CDR3 is given with its conserved first and last residue. D genes are given only for firm matches. Expanded clones get a size class; other rows say once, few or many, or leave the size out.

clone size	V gene	J gene	D gene	CDR3 protein	CDR3 DNA
.	TRBV7-6	TRBJ2-3	.	CASSRREPGFTDTQYF	TGTGCCAGCAGCCGTCGGGAGCCGGGGTTCACAGATACGCAGTATTTT
.	TRBV9	TRBJ2-5	.	CASSGYGREETQYF	TGTGCCAGCAGCGGATACGGGAGAGAAGAGACCCAGTACTTC
.	TRBV29-1	TRBJ1-1	.	CSVDQGGNTEAFF	TGCAGCGTTGATCAGGGAGGGAACACTGAAGCTTTCTTT
.	TRBV7-3	TRBJ2-1	TRBD2	CASSLGLAGPYNEQFF	TGTGCCAGCAGCTTGGGACTAGCGGGACCTTACAATGAGCAGTTCTTC
.	TRBV7-2	TRBJ2-1	TRBD1	CASSLSGGYEQFF	TGTGCCAGCAGCTTATCAGGGGGATATGAGCAGTTCTTC
.	TRBV25-1	TRBJ2-3	TRBD2	CASSEYIGGRSDTQYF	TGTGCCAGCAGTGAATATATTGGCGGGAGGTCAGATACGCAGTATTTT
.	TRBV30	TRBJ2-2	.	CAWSIGSNTGELFF	TGTGCCTGGAGTATCGGGTCGAACACCGGGGAGCTGTTTTTT
.	TRBV7-2	TRBJ2-1	.	CASSLAISGYNEQFF	TGTGCCAGCAGCTTAGCGATTAGCGGCTACAATGAGCAGTTCTTC
once	TRBV5-6	TRBJ2-5	TRBD2	CASSPGLAGGETQYF	TGTGCCAGCAGCCCCGGACTAGCGGGAGGGGAGACCCAGTACTTC
.	TRBV18	TRBJ2-7	.	CASSPAQGYEQYF	TGTGCCAGCTCACCGGCACAGGGCTACGAGCAGTACTTC
.	TRBV28	TRBJ2-2	TRBD1	CASSRTGVAGSGTGELFF	TGTGCCAGCAGCCGGACAGGGGTTGCGGGGAGTGGGACCGGGGAGCTGTTTTTT
.	TRBV5-1	TRBJ1-2	TRBD1	CASSLEGTGNYGYTF	TGCGCCAGCAGCTTGGAAGGGACAGGGAACTATGGCTACACCTTC
.	TRBV6-6	TRBJ2-7	.	CASSPLAGGQAEQYF	TGTGCCAGCAGCCCACTTGCCGGGGGGCAGGCGGAGCAGTACTTC
.	TRBV5-6	TRBJ1-2	TRBD1	CASSRDRGLNYGYTF	TGTGCCAGCAGTCGGGACAGGGGGTTAAACTATGGCTACACCTTC
.	TRBV7-7	TRBJ2-7	.	CASSLLPGQGSEQYF	TGTGCCAGCAGCTTATTACCGGGACAAGGATCCGAGCAGTACTTC
.	TRBV29-1	TRBJ2-7	.	CSAGEGVVYEQYF	TGCAGCGCCGGGGAGGGGGTTGTTTACGAGCAGTACTTC
.	TRBV7-2	TRBJ2-2	.	CASSLGQPNTGELFF	TGTGCCAGCAGCTTGGGGCAGCCGAACACCGGGGAGCTGTTTTTT
.	TRBV4-3	TRBJ2-7	.	CASSQDTRAGSYEQYF	TGCGCCAGCAGCCAAGACACGAGGGCGGGCTCCTACGAGCAGTACTTC
.	TRBV27	TRBJ1-1	.	CASSLGGYPGTEAFF	TGTGCCAGCAGTTTGGGGGGTTACCCTGGGACTGAAGCTTTCTTT
.	TRBV19	TRBJ2-3	.	CASWGGTDTQYF	TGTGCCAGTTGGGGGGGCACAGATACGCAGTATTTT
once	TRBV5-4	TRBJ2-3	TRBD1	CASSQQGARRDTQYF	TGTGCCAGCAGCCAACAGGGGGCGCGGAGAGATACGCAGTATTTT
few	TRBV7-8	TRBJ2-5	TRBD1	CASSSRTGRSQETQYF	TGTGCCAGCAGCTCGCGGACAGGAAGGTCCCAAGAGACCCAGTACTTC
medium-sized	TRBV18	TRBJ2-7	TRBD1	CASSRRDRDAEQYF	TGTGCCAGCTCACGCAGGGACAGGGATGCCGAGCAGTACTTC
.	TRBV6-6	TRBJ2-7	TRBD1	CASSGTGEYEQYF	TGTGCCAGCAGTGGGACAGGGGAATACGAGCAGTACTTC
.	TRBV19	TRBJ1-1	.	CASSLGRNTEAFF	TGTGCCAGTAGTTTAGGCAGAAACACTGAAGCTTTCTTT
.	TRBV5-6	TRBJ1-5	.	CASSLMGFGLANSNQPQHF	TGTGCCAGCAGCTTGATGGGGTTCGGCTTAGCGAATAGCAATCAGCCCCAGCATTTT
.	TRBV4-1	TRBJ2-2	TRBD2	CASSQVPGLADTGELFF	TGCGCCAGCAGCCAAGTCCCGGGACTAGCAGACACCGGGGAGCTGTTTTTT
.	TRBV19	TRBJ1-2	TRBD1	CASSIGQGALDGYTF	TGTGCCAGTAGTATCGGACAGGGGGCCCTCGATGGCTACACCTTC
once	TRBV7-9	TRBJ2-5	TRBD1	CASSKGTGAEETQYF	TGTGCCAGCAGCAAGGGCACAGGGGCGGAAGAGACCCAGTACTTC
.	TRBV27	TRBJ1-1	TRBD1	CASSSRTGGEMGTEAFF	TGTGCCAGCAGTTCCCGGACAGGGGGGGAAATGGGCACTGAAGCTTTCTTT
.	TRBV2	TRBJ2-7	.	CASSEGNSYEQYF	TGTGCCAGCAGTGAGGGCAACTCCTACGAGCAGTACTTC
.	TRBV25-1	TRBJ2-7	.	CASSFSNEQYF	TGTGCCAGCAGTTTTAGTAACGAGCAGTACTTC
few	TRBV18	TRBJ2-5	TRBD2	CASSKGLAGIQTQYF	TGTGCCAGCTCCAAGGGACTAGCGGGGATCCAGACCCAGTACTTC
once	TRBV2	TRBJ2-3	TRBD2	CASSFRLALSTDTQYF	TGTGCCAGCAGTTTCAGACTAGCTCTGAGCACAGATACGCAGTATTTT
.	TRBV11-2	TRBJ1-4	.	CASSPDRGRKEKLFF	TGTGCCAGCAGCCCCGACCGGGGGAGGAAGGAAAAACTGTTTTTT
once	TRBV2	TRBJ1-3	.	CASRENSGNTIYF	TGTGCCAGCAGGGAGAACTCTGGAAACACCATATATTTT
few	TRBV30	TRBJ1-1	TRBD1	CAWNRGAEAFF	TGTGCCTGGAACAGGGGCGCTGAAGCTTTCTTT
.	TRBV7-2	TRBJ2-3	.	CASSSRRNRGYTDTQYF	TGTGCCAGCAGCTCACGACGGAATCGCGGCTACACAGATACGCAGTATTTT
.	TRBV10-3	TRBJ2-7	.	CAIKAGQGEYEQYF	TGTGCCATCAAGGCGGGGCAGGGGGAGTACGAGCAGTACTTC
.	TRBV18	TRBJ2-2	TRBD2	CASSPQSGRFTGELFF	TGTGCCAGCTCACCACAAAGCGGGAGATTCACCGGGGAGCTGTTTTTT
few	TRBV5-1	TRBJ1-2	.	CASSPDSPYGYTF	TGCGCCAGCAGCCCGGACAGCCCGTATGGCTACACCTTC
.	TRBV19	TRBJ1-2	.	CASSIGSGDIDYGYTF	TGTGCCAGTAGTATAGGTTCCGGGGATATTGACTATGGCTACACCTTC
.	TRBV28	TRBJ2-2	TRBD1	CASSSPDRGARNTGELFF	TGTGCCAGCAGTTCGCCGGACAGGGGGGCAAGGAACACCGGGGAGCTGTTTTTT
.	TRBV7-2	TRBJ2-3	.	CASSLARRVTDTQYF	TGTGCCAGCAGCTTAGCTCGGCGGGTCACAGATACGCAGTATTTT
once	TRBV28	TRBJ2-1	TRBD1	CASSFTGAPSGLYNEQFF	TGTGCCAGCAGTTTCACAGGGGCCCCCTCTGGGCTTTACAATGAGCAGTTCTTC
.	TRBV7-2	TRBJ1-3	.	CASSSLRGTGNTIYF	TGTGCCAGCAGCTCACTAAGGGGGACTGGAAACACCATATATTTT
.	TRBV7-9	TRBJ1-2	.	CASITGPVGGYTF	TGTGCCAGCATCACAGGTCCGGTTGGTGGCTACACCTTC